This T cell receptor (beta chain) is drawn from a study of graft-versus-host responses after intestinal transplantation. TCRdb's copy holds only in-frame clones and misses some; the assay was immunoSEQ multiplex PCR. Seen here are about 40,000 clones, 90% to 95% observed once, and the top ten hold 3.6%. Between the trimmed V and J ends, which lost 2 bases and 3 bases, there was a span of 8 bases. The CDR3 is made up of 12 amino acids. CDR1 and CDR2 from the germline V gene are GTSNPN and SVGIG (reference sequence). This sample comprised PBMCs, obtained 734 days after intestinal transplantation. The rearrangement links TRBV30 to TRBJ2-7; D is undetermined. The origin of this receptor is a human patient who received an intestinal transplant, so some T cells may come from the graft donor. This chain's CDR3 is CAWSSQHYEQYF. The CDR3 DNA reads as TGTGCCTGGAGTTCCCAACACTACGAGCAGTACTTC.